This T cell receptor beta chain came from a study of blood T cell repertoires in COVID-19. Study details: Sites across the United States, Italy and Spain contributed samples from acute and convalescent COVID-19. The cDNA or gDNA used as material had been derived from T cells, B-cell-depleted T cells, or PBMCs.

Original methodology: From reference gene primer amplification, estimates of nucleated cell counts were derived. Method: immunoSEQ multiplex PCR; TCRdb's copy keeps in-frame clones and lacks some. V and J calls and clone size are as listed in that table; D and trimming were resolved from the DNA. The sample holds 160,000 or so clones, about 87% seen once. This clone was recorded once. The V end lost 5 bases, the J end lost 6 bases, and 8 bases lay between the germline ends. There are 12 residues in the CDR3. The source material was peripheral blood. V is TRBV12-3 or TRBV12-4 and J is TRBJ1-5; D possibly corresponds to TRBD1 (6 bases). The receptor's source is a woman aged 55-69 years who had recovered from COVID-19. The CDR3 region is CASSRGSQPQHF. In nucleotides, the CDR3 is TGTGCCAGCAGTAGGGGGTCTCAGCCCCAGCATTTT.